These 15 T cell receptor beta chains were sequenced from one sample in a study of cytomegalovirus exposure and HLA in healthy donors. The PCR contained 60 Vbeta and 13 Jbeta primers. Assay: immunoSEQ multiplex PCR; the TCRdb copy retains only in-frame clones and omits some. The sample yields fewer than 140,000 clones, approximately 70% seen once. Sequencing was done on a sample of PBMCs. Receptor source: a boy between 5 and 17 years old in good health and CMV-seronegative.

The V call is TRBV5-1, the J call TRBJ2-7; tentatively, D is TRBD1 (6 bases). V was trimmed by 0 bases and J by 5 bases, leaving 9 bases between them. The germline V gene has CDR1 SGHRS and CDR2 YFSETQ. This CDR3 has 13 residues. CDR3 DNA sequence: TGCGCCAGCAGCTTGGAAGGGGACAACGAGCAGTACTTC. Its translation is CASSLEGDNEQYF.

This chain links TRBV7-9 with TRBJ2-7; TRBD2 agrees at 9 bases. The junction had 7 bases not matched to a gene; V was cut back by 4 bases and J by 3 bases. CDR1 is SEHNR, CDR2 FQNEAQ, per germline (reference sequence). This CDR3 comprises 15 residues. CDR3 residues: CASSSDSSGDYEQYF. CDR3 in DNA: TGTGCCAGCAGCTCCGACTCTAGCGGGGACTACGAGCAGTACTTC.

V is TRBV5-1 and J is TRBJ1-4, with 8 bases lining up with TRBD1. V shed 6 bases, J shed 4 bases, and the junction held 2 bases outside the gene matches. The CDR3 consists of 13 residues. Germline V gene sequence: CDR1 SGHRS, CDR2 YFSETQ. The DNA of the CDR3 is TGCGCCAGCATGGGACAGGATAATGAAAAACTGTTTTTT. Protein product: CASMGQDNEKLFF.

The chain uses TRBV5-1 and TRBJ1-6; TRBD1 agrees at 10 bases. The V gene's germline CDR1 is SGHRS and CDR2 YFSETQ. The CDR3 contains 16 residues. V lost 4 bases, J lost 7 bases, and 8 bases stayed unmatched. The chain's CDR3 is CASSPGGGQGNSPLHF. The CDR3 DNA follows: TGCGCCAGCAGCCCCGGTGGGGGACAGGGGAATTCACCCCTCCACTTT.

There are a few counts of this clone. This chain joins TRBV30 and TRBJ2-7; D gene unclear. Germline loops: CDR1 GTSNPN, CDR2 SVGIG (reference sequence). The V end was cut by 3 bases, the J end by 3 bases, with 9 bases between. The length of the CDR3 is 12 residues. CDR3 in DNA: TGTGCCTGGAGCCCTACTAACTACGAGCAGTACTTC. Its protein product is CAWSPTNYEQYF. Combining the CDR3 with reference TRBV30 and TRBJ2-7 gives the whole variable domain SQTIHQWPATLVQPVGSPLSLECTVEGTSNPNLYWYRQAAGRGLQLLFYSVGIGQISSEVPQNLSASRPQDRQFILSSKKLLLSDSGFYLCAWSPTNYEQYFGPGTRLTVT.

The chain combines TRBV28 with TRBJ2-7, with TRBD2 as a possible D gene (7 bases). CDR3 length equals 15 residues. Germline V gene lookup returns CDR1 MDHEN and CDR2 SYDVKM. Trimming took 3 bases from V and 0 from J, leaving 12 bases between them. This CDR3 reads CASSLGGGTSYEQYF. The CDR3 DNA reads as TGTGCCAGCAGTTTGGGAGGGGGGACCTCCTACGAGCAGTACTTC.

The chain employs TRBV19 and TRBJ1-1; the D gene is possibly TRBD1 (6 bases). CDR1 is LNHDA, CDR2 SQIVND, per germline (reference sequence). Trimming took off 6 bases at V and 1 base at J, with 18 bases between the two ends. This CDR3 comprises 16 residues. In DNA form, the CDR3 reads TGTGCCAGTAGGGGGGTGGAGAAGGGGGAGAACACTGAAGCTTTCTTT. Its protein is CASRGVEKGENTEAFF.

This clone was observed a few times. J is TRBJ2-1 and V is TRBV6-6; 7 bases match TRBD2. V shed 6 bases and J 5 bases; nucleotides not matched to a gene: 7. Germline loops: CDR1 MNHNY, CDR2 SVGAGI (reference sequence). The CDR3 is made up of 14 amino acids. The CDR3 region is CASRKRDPDNEQFF. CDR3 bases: TGTGCCAGCAGAAAGCGGGACCCTGACAATGAGCAGTTCTTC.

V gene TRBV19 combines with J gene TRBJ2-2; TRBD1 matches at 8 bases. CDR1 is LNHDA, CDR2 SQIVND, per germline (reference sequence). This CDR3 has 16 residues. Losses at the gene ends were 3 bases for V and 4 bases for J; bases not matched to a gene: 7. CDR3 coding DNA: TGTGCCAGTAGTATTTCCTCAGGGGGCGGCACCGGGGAGCTGTTTTTT. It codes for CASSISSGGGTGELFF.

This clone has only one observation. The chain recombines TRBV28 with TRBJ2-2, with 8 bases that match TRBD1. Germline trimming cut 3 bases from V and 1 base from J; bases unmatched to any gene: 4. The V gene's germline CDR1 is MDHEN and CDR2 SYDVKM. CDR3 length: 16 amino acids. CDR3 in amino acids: CASSFSGGGNTGELFF. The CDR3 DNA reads TGTGCCAGCAGTTTTTCAGGGGGCGGGAACACCGGGGAGCTGTTTTTT. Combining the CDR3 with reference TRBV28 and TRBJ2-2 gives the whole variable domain DVKVTQSSRYLVKRTGEKVFLECVQDMDHENMFWYRQDPGLGLRLIYFSYDVKMKEKGDIPEGYSVSREKKERFSLILESASTNQTSMYLCASSFSGGGNTGELFFGEGSRLTVL.

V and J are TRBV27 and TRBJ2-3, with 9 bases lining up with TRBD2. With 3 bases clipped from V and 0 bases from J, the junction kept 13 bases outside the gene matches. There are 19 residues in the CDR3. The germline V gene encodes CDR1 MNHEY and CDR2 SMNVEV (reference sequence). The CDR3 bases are TGTGCCAGCAGTTTCAGGAGACTAGCGGCATCAACTAGCACAGATACGCAGTATTTT. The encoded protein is CASSFRRLAASTSTDTQYF.

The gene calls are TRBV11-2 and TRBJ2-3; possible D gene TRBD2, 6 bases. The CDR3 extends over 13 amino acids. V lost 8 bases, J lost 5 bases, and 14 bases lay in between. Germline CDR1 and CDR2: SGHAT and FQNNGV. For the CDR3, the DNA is TGTGCCAGCGGAGGGGAGGTTAAAGATACGCAGTATTTT. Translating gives CASGGEVKDTQYF.

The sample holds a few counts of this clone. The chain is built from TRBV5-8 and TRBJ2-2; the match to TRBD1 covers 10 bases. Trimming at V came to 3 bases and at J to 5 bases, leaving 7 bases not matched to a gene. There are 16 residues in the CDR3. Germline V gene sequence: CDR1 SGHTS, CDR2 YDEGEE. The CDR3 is CASSSGTGARTGELFF. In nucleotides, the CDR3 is TGTGCCAGCAGCTCCGGGACAGGGGCTAGAACCGGGGAGCTGTTTTTT.

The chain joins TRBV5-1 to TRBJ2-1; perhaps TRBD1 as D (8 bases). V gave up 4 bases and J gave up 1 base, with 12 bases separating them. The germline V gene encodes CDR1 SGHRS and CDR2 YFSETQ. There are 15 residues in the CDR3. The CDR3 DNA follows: TGCGCCAGCAGCACAGGGGGGGGATCCTACAATGAGCAGTTCTTC. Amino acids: CASSTGGGSYNEQFF. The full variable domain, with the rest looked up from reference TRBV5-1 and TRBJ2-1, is KAGVTQTPRYLIKTRGQQVTLSCSPISGHRSVSWYQQTPGQGLQFLFEYFSETQRNKGNFPGRFSGRQFSNSRSEMNVSTLELGDSALYLCASSTGGGSYNEQFFGPGTRLTVL.

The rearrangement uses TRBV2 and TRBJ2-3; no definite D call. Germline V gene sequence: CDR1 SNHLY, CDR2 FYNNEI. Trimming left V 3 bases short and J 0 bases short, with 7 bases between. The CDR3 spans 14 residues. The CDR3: CASSDLLSTDTQYF. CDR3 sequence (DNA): TGTGCCAGCAGTGATCTGTTAAGCACAGATACGCAGTATTTT.